Listed below are T cell receptor beta chains from one sample, sequenced in a study of cytotoxic CD8 clonotypes in ibrutinib-treated CLL. The repertoire was sequenced with immunoSEQ multiplex PCR; TCRdb's copy has only in-frame clones and lacks some. The repertoire holds roughly 160,000 clones, with around 84% as singletons. The sequencing here drew on PBMCs, taken after 12 months of ibrutinib treatment. The source is a human donor with chronic lymphocytic leukemia. Each CDR3 is given without its conserved first and last residue. The order of the fields is V gene, J gene, CDR3 protein.

>TRBV6-4|TRBJ1-2
ASSPRVRGYT
>TRBV11-2|TRBJ2-1
ASSHIRFAFEQF
>TRBV6-1|TRBJ2-7
ASSGPGQGLKQY
>TRBV9|TRBJ2-1
ASSPRDRDDEQF
>TRBV28|TRBJ2-1
ASSFPPPGQLYDRAPSSYNEQF
>TRBV5-1|TRBJ2-7
ASSWGQARDEQY
>TRBV29-1|TRBJ2-7
SVVRSAGGINEQY
>TRBV15|TRBJ1-2
ATSTRTGDYYGYT
>TRBV5-4|TRBJ2-2
ASSPGGASLTGELF
>TRBV5-4|TRBJ2-7
ASSRSGGTYEQY
>TRBV27|TRBJ1-2
ASGRREGGDYGYT
>TRBV5-4|TRBJ2-1
ASSLVAGTNEQF
>TRBV4-3|TRBJ1-3
ASSQAGTGAGNTIY
>TRBV14|TRBJ1-2
ASSQVGGRQGYT
>TRBV21-1|TRBJ2-7
ASSKARARGRAKYEQY
>TRBV4-3|TRBJ2-2
ASSPLAGGSNTGELF